This T cell receptor (beta chain) comes out of a study of OX40 agonist ivuxolimab in advanced cancers. Background for the entire study: The costimulatory receptor OX40 (CD134) was targeted by ivuxolimab, a fully human IgG2 agonistic monoclonal antibody. Intravenous ivuxolimab was administered to patients every 2 weeks at six dose levels: 0.01, 0.1, 0.3, 1.5, 3 and 10 mg/kg. Prior anti-PD-1, anti-PD-L1 or anti-CTLA-4 therapy was permitted, and approximately 40% of dose-escalation patients had received checkpoint inhibitors. Peripheral TCRbeta sequencing was intended to test whether TCR sequence diversity was altered and clonal T-cell expansion was caused by ivuxolimab. Among the 52 dose-escalation patients, about 19 had hepatocellular carcinoma, about 15 melanoma, 9 renal cell carcinoma and 9 head and neck cancer. The monotherapy dose-escalation portion (N of about 50 patients) of the phase I ivuxolimab trial is reported in the paper. Partial responses occurred in three dose-escalation patients: two with cutaneous melanoma and one with hepatocellular carcinoma. The dose-escalation cohort was around 84% male with a mean age of approximately 59 years, ranging from roughly 20 to 80.

The trial excluded patients who had a history of autoimmune disease or who were on systemic immunosuppression. Peripheral blood for TCR sequencing was collected from all dose cohorts at baseline, on cycle 4 day 1, and on cycle 7 day 1. The samples were drawn from a first-in-human, open-label, multicenter phase I dose-escalation trial of ivuxolimab. Adults with locally advanced or metastatic head and neck squamous cell, hepatocellular, melanoma or renal cell carcinoma were enrolled in the trial. Before TCR sequencing, CD4+ T cells and CD8+ T cells were sorted from peripheral blood as separate populations. Findings and caveats that apply to the study as a whole: At doses of 0.1 to 3.0 mg/kg, clonal expansion of both CD4+ and CD8+ T cells in blood was seen between baseline and week 6. In the 0.1-3.0 mg/kg groups, partial responders had among the lowest normalized peripheral clonal expansion, particularly in CD8+ T cells. On average, CD8+ T cells showed more expanded clones than CD4+ T cells after ivuxolimab. Antigen specificity was not determined for the clonally expanded peripheral T cells. Low levels of normalized T-cell clonal expansion were also shown by some nonresponding patients.

Taken from the germline V gene, the CDR1 and CDR2 loops are MNHEY and SVGAGI. Germline trimming amounts to 7 bases on V and 2 bases on J, with 11 as the count of junction bases outside the gene matches. Including the terminal cysteine and phenylalanine, the CDR3 comprises 15 residues. CDR3 DNA is the only sequence kept; it has 45 bases, read in frame from the first base. Genomic DNA was extracted from sorted cells for sequencing of the TCRbeta CDR3 region. The immunoSEQ Assay was used for sequencing of TCRbeta CDR3 regions. Here the immuneACCESS table is served through TCRdb, limited to in-frame sequences with V and J called. Missing clones are a known gap in these copies; in checked studies unresolved V genes cover under half, and the rest lacks a known reason. A total of about 82,000 clones appear in this sample, less than 85% of them only once. Approximately 0.85% of the sample goes to the ten largest clones.

Details on this clone: Its antigen has not been determined. No clone much larger than this one lies a single base away; base qualities are absent.

The rearranged chain carries TRBV6-5 and TRBJ2-7; 7 bases in the junction line up with TRBD2. Source: CD4+ or CD8+ T cells sorted from blood, taken in a trial of the OX40 agonist ivuxolimab. The clonotype originates from an adult with an advanced solid tumor such as melanoma, head and neck, liver or kidney cancer. The nucleotide sequence reads TGTGCCAGCAATAGGGGAGGGTTTTCACCCTACGAGCAGTACTTC. The translation is CASNRGGFSPYEQYF.